Listed below are T cell receptor beta chains from one sample, sequenced in a study of CD8 T cells in ankylosing spondylitis. A single record per CDR3 protein comes from TCRdb applying MiXCR to the 5' RACE reads. The sample shows about 36,000 distinct CDR3 sequences, over 5.5% of them seen only once. The sample consisted of blood, either unsorted or a sorted T cell fraction (not recorded which). These receptors were obtained from a male donor with ankylosing spondylitis or in good health (not recorded which). The CDR3 runs from the conserved cysteine through the conserved F or W. A D gene is named only where the DNA matches it firmly. Only part of the rows carry a size: once, few, many, or a class if the clone is expanded.

D	V	size	J	length	CDR3	DNA
TRBD1	TRBV6-2/TRBV6-3	.	TRBJ2-7	15	CASSYRGTGSHEQYF	TGTGCCAGCAGTTATCGGGGGACAGGGAGCCACGAGCAGTACTTC
TRBD2	TRBV3-1	many	TRBJ2-7	17	CASSQLFPLAGAGEQYF	TGTGCCAGCAGCCAACTCTTCCCACTAGCGGGAGCCGGCGAGCAGTACTTC
.	TRBV27	many	TRBJ2-2	14	CASSWGPGTGELFF	TGTGCCAGCAGTTGGGGGCCGGGGACCGGGGAGCTGTTTTTT
.	TRBV7-6	many	TRBJ2-5	11	CASSGKETQYF	TGTGCCAGCAGCGGGAAGGAGACCCAGTACTTC
TRBD1	TRBV12-3/TRBV12-4	few	TRBJ2-7	15	CASSLGDSVAYEQYF	TGTGCCAGCAGTTTAGGGGACAGTGTCGCCTACGAGCAGTACTTC
.	TRBV10-3	many	TRBJ1-5	12	CAISTHDQPQHF	TGTGCCATCAGCACCCATGACCAGCCCCAGCATTTT
.	TRBV5-1	many	TRBJ2-7	15	CASSPLGRSSYEQYF	TGCGCCAGCAGCCCTCTGGGACGGAGCTCCTACGAGCAGTACTTC
TRBD1	TRBV15	many	TRBJ1-5	17	CATSRAKSQGENQPQHF	TGTGCCACCAGCAGAGCGAAGAGCCAGGGGGAGAATCAGCCCCAGCATTTT
.	TRBV29-1	many	TRBJ1-1	11	CSAWIQGEAFF	TGCAGCGCATGGATTCAGGGAGAAGCTTTCTTT
TRBD1	TRBV7-3	many	TRBJ2-1	16	CASSLEGTVSYNEQFF	TGTGCCAGCAGCTTAGAAGGGACAGTCTCCTACAATGAGCAGTTCTTC
.	TRBV9	many	TRBJ2-4	15	CASSVAGLAKNIQYF	TGTGCCAGCAGCGTAGCTGGTCTAGCCAAAAACATTCAGTACTTC
.	TRBV6-2/TRBV6-3	many	TRBJ2-3	14	CASSYRRGTDTQYF	TGTGCCAGCAGTTACCGACGCGGCACAGATACGCAGTATTTT